This T cell receptor beta chain was identified during a study of blood T cell repertoires in COVID-19. Looking at the study overall: Sites in the United States, Italy and Spain provided acute and convalescent COVID-19 samples.

This clone showed up just once. Trimming took off 2 bases at V and 0 bases at J, with 11 bases between the two ends. CDR3 size: 15 residues. The germline CDR1 and CDR2 sequences are SGHRS and YFSETQ. In the source study's methods: Amplification of reference gene primers provided the estimated nucleated cell counts. Produced via immunoSEQ multiplex PCR; TCRdb's table is partial and in-frame only. V, J and clone size were drawn from that table, and D and trimming were deduced from the DNA. The sample carries approximately 150,000 clones, 90% recorded once. This clonotype was sampled from a man in his sixties with active or convalescent COVID-19. The sample taken for sequencing was peripheral blood. The gene calls are TRBV5-1 and TRBJ1-1; D may be TRBD1 (5 bases). The CDR3 DNA reads as TGCGCCAGCAGCTTCGAAGGGGCGATGAACACTGAAGCTTTCTTT. Translated: CASSFEGAMNTEAFF. Together with reference TRBV5-1 and TRBJ1-1, the CDR3 gives the full variable domain: KAGVTQTPRYLIKTRGQQVTLSCSPISGHRSVSWYQQTPGQGLQFLFEYFSETQRNKGNFPGRFSGRQFSNSRSEMNVSTLELGDSALYLCASSFEGAMNTEAFFGQGTRLTVV.